A selection of T cell receptor beta chains follows, all from one sample in a study of OX40 agonist ivuxolimab in advanced cancers. Profiled with immunoSEQ multiplex PCR; TCRdb holds only in-frame clones, not every one. The repertoire holds tens of thousands of clones, with over 80% as singletons. The sequencing used CD4+ or CD8+ T cells sorted from blood, collected in a trial of the OX40 agonist ivuxolimab. All receptors derive from an adult with an advanced solid tumor such as melanoma, head and neck, liver or kidney cancer. Each CDR3 is given without its conserved first and last residue.

v_gene	j_gene	CDR3aa
TRBV6-1	TRBJ2-3	ASFDTGSTDTQY
TRBV4-3	TRBJ2-7	ASSQGLAGKHYEQY
TRBV7-1	TRBJ2-7	ASGGQVYEQY
TRBV9	TRBJ2-2	ASSVGRDRGNTGELF
TRBV2	TRBJ2-1	ATPEMDEQF
TRBV2	TRBJ1-2	ASSRQGRDYGYT
TRBV5-1	TRBJ1-5	ASSLGLNNQPQH
TRBV29-1	TRBJ2-1	SVEGTSGANEQF
TRBV7-2	TRBJ2-3	ASSYIGTGLRTDTQY
TRBV28	TRBJ2-7	ASRVHSGNSYEQY
TRBV11-2	TRBJ2-1	ASSFLQSSYNEQF
TRBV5-1	TRBJ2-7	ASSLRLPTTLASYEQY
TRBV5-5	TRBJ2-7	ASSPDPSVYEQY
TRBV20-1	TRBJ2-7	SARGSGEQY
TRBV7-2	TRBJ2-5	ASSLDRETQY
TRBV5-5	TRBJ1-2	ASSWRNRDWGYT
TRBV5-6	TRBJ1-3	ASSYRQGATGNTIY
TRBV19	TRBJ2-3	ASSVNPRDTQY
TRBV6-5	TRBJ2-3	ASSYFASTDTQY
TRBV29-1	TRBJ2-5	SVVGGARETQY
TRBV4-1	TRBJ1-6	ASSQDRGLYNSPLH
TRBV27	TRBJ2-7	ASSQYRGDEQY
TRBV28	TRBJ1-5	ASSSNSPTGVYNQPQH
TRBV28	TRBJ2-1	ASSSPRVGF
TRBV5-6	TRBJ2-2	ASSLQGGITGELF
TRBV4-3	TRBJ1-1	ASSQNPGVTAPNTEAF
TRBV6-1	TRBJ2-5	ASSESRGVGETQY
TRBV5-5	TRBJ1-1	ASGTGPEAF
TRBV11-3	TRBJ2-1	ASSQLAPGEQF
TRBV7-9	TRBJ2-1	ASSFRGLQNNEQF
TRBV4-3	TRBJ2-1	ASSQDRTSYSYNEQF